A single count supports the clone carrying this TCR beta chain. Different DNA sequences within this sample yield the same CDR3. Selected positively for CCR7 and CD45RO-negative, naive CD8 cells excluded terminally differentiated effector memory CD45RA+ cells. The CDR3 length is 15 residues. Trimming took off 1 base at V and 0 bases at J, with 6 bases between the two ends. In germline, CDR1 is MGHRA, CDR2 YSYEKL. This specimen comes from a study of shared clonotypes between healthy human individuals. TCRdb's table, derived via immunoSEQ multiplex PCR, lists solely in-frame clones and lacks some. In the table there are roughly 2,000,000 clones, less than 95% of which are singletons.

V and J are TRBV4-1 and TRBJ1-4; D unclear. The specimen sequenced was naive CD8+ T cells sorted from blood. The TCR originated in a young man in good health. As DNA, the CDR3 is TGCGCCAGCAGCCAAGTTGGGGCAACTAATGAAAAACTGTTTTTT. This encodes CASSQVGATNEKLFF.